This T cell receptor beta chain was captured in a study of identical twins. Regarding this clonotype: Its cognate antigen is unknown.

TCRdb fed the 5' RACE reads into MiXCR, producing one record per CDR3 protein. The data show approximately 210,000 distinct CDR3 sequences, with roughly a tenth seen just once and around 5% held by the top ten. General study findings and limits: Twin pairs had excess sharing that was weaker in beta out-of-frame sequences. Fewer insertions marked abundant cord blood beta clonotypes; young adult naive trended weakly, memory not at all. An excess of low generation probability was shown by twin-shared out-of-frame alpha sequences. Conclusions relied on cross-sectional statistical analysis, not following the same donors.

V lost 7 bases and J lost 1, with 13 bases in between. This CDR3 contains 14 residues. This sequence was found in a young woman in good health. The gene calls are TRBV12-3 or TRBV12-4 and TRBJ1-1, with D hard to call. Material: memory (CD45RO+) T cells sorted from blood. CDR3 DNA sequence: TGTGCCAGCAAATCGGACCGGCGGAACACTGAAGCTTTCTTT. It specifies CASKSDRRNTEAFF.